This T cell receptor (beta chain) was identified during a study of T cells in Graves' hyperthyroidism and ophthalmopathy (dated by TCRdb to the late 2010s). About the study as a whole: Peripheral blood samples were taken at the time of initial diagnosis, prior to any treatment. To identify distinguishing TCR V-J signatures, a discovery cohort of 90 to 100 patients was used, comprising fewer than 45 with Graves' ophthalmopathy and around 60 with stable Graves' hyperthyroidism. Prospective prediction of ophthalmopathy was tested in an independent validation cohort of some 19 hyperthyroidism patients and 15 to 17 patients who later progressed to ophthalmopathy. For training and testing, the 100 or so patients in the discovery cohort were randomly divided in a 7:3 ratio. The study also compared thyroid tissue and blood T-cell repertoires from about six Graves' hyperthyroidism patients. Once sampling was done, hyperthyroidism patients were given methimazole at a starting dose of 30 mg daily, whereas ophthalmopathy patients were given high-dose intravenous methylprednisolone. The paper describes TCR Vbeta CDR3 sequencing of some 130 peripheral blood samples, made up of about 40 ophthalmopathy patients, 70 to 75 hyperthyroidism patients and 17 progressor patients.

Based on the germline V gene, the CDR1 and CDR2 sequences are MGHRA and YSYEKL. The germline V and J ends show losses of 1 base and 4 bases respectively, and no gene match explains 5 bases of the junction. From its cysteine to its phenylalanine, the CDR3 spans 15 amino acids. Here the CDR3 DNA is all that survives: 45 bases in frame from base 1. The TCR beta CDR3 regions were amplified from the RNA transcripts. For the first round of RT-PCR on the TCR CDR3, the HTBI primer set was used together with the Qiagen OneStep RT-PCR kit. Libraries were constructed in a second round of multiplex PCR, after which size selection and purification were carried out. Sequencing of the libraries was done on an Illumina HiSeq2000 using paired-end 100 bp reads. Processing in the source paper ran as follows. SOAPnuke was used to process the raw data, throwing out any read that contained adapters or uncalled bases, had a mean Phred below 15, or lacked an exact constant-primer or identifier match. High-quality paired reads were merged with COPE v1.2.5, and unique nucleotide sequences were defined as clonotypes. MiTCR v1.1 was used to align clonotypes to the IMGT TRBV, TRBD and TRBJ reference segments. The analysis was restricted to V-J combinations with a frequency above 0.0001, which together covered over 99% of the repertoires. A TCS score was defined as the ratio between F50 (clonal expansion) and ExV (chaos), using BLOSUM62-based TCRdist between CDR3 peptides within each V-J. Welch's t-statistics and random forest reduced 450 to 600 V-J features to around 14, which were used in a naive Bayes classifier (R e1071). TCRdb reanalyzed the raw reads on its own, using fastp at Q25 for trimming and MiXCR for clone calling, and kept in-frame beta chains. Entries are consolidated by CDR3 protein sequence, retaining the most common genes and DNA. In this record, the V and J calls reflect TCRdb's handling and not the investigators' own analysis. The sample has more than 500,000 distinct CDR3 sequences on record, 14% of them singletons. The ten largest clones take up approximately 14% of the sample.

On the study overall, not on this receptor specifically: A model built on a 13 V-J signature distinguished ophthalmopathy from stable hyperthyroidism, reaching roughly 88% sensitivity and 81% to 83% specificity in cross-validation and 80%/75% in testing. Blood samples also contained most of the expanded thyroid clonotypes (frequency above 0.001), which suggests that blood repertoires may reflect thyroid immune responses. Sample size was not statistically predetermined, and blinding of investigators to group allocation was not performed. In validation, progression to ophthalmopathy was predicted by the model with 70% to 71% sensitivity and under 85% specificity, a median of approximately 7.1 months before onset.

This clonotype was seen only a few times. What antigen it recognizes has not been identified. No clone much larger than this one lies a single base away; base qualities are absent. Stable Graves' hyperthyroidism was defined as no progression to ophthalmopathy during 18 months of follow-up. Hyperthyroidism patients were aged 18 to 65 years and newly diagnosed, with disease duration of less than 2 months. Patients with uncontrolled infections, other autoimmune diseases, pregnancy or lactation were excluded. Diagnoses relied on clinical symptoms, serum thyroxine and TRAb, thyroid ultrasound and orbital computed tomography. PBMCs were separated from under 12 ml of fresh peripheral blood using Ficoll-Paque density gradient centrifugation. Trizol reagent was used to extract total RNA, and RNA quality was then checked on an Agilent 2100 Bioanalyzer.

This TCR came from a middle-aged woman with Graves' hyperthyroidism. The sequenced sample consisted of blood. The chain is encoded by TRBV4-1 joined to TRBJ1-2; 8 bases in between match TRBD1. The nucleotide sequence is TGCGCCAGCAGCCAAGCCGGGACAGGTATCTATGGCTACACCTTC. This translates into CASSQAGTGIYGYTF.